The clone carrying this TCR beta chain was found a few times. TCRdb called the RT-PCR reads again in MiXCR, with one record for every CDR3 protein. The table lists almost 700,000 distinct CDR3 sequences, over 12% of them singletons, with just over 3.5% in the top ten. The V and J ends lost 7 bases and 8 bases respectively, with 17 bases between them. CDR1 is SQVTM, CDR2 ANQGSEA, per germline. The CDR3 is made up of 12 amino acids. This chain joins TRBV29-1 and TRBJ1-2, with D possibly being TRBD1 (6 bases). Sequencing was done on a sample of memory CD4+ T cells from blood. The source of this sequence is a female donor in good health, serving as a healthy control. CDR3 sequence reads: CSGDRFDGGYTF. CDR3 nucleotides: TGCAGCGGAGACAGGTTCGATGGGGGCTACACCTTC.